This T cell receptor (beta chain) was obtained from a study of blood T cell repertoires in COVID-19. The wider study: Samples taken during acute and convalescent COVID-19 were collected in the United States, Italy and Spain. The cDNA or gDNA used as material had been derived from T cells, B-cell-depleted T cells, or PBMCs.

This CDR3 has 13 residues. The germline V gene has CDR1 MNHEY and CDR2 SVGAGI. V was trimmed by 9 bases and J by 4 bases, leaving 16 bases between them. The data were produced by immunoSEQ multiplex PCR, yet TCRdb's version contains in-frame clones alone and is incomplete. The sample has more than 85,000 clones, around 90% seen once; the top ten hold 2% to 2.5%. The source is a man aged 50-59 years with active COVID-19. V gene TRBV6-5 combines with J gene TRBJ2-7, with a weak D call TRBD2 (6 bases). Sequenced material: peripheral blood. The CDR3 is CASSRREDYEQYF. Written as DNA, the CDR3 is TGTGCCAGTTCTCGGAGGGAAGATTACGAGCAGTACTTC.